A single TCR beta chain is shown here with its context. This receptor's antigen is unknown. The input lacks base qualities; no much larger clone sits a single base away. TCRbeta CDR3 regions were amplified from genomic DNA by means of the immunoSEQ Assay, a bias-controlled multiplex PCR. Concerning the study's data processing: Nucleated cell counts per sample were estimated from amplification of reference gene primers within the assay. To quantify the absolute abundance of each unique TCRbeta CDR3 rearrangement, sequence reads were collapsed and filtered. For each sample, productive Simpson clonality was calculated as the square root of Simpson's diversity index over productive rearrangements. Not all clones reach the TCRdb copy of this immuneACCESS table, which keeps in-frame sequences only. Checked studies attribute under half of the gap to unresolved V genes and leave the rest unexplained. That table gives V, J and clone size, and the DNA gave D and trimming. For this sample the table gives approximately 350,000 clones, of which roughly 90% were detected only once. Under 4% of the sample goes to the ten largest clones.

This record belongs to a study of blood T cell repertoires in COVID-19 (dated by TCRdb to 2018 to 2020). Background on the whole study: Samples covering the acute and convalescent phases of COVID-19 were provided by collaborators in the United States, Italy and Spain. A freely available public database, intended as a resource for researchers studying the immune response to SARS-CoV-2, is where the repertoires were released. Subjects who had been exposed to COVID-19, were actively infected with it, or had recovered from it provided the deeply sampled blood TCRbeta repertoires that made up the dataset. Nearly every sample came with metadata listing a de-identified subject ID, COVID-19 status, age in years and sex. The material from the prospective study consisted of cDNA or gDNA derived from T cells, B-cell-depleted T cells, or PBMCs. Samples came from the ongoing ImmuneRACE study (first 160 participants) plus 1,254 subjects from 6 global collaborators. HLA class I and class II types, where available, came from metadata supplied by the sample provider rather than from assay-based typing.

From the germline V gene (reference sequence), CDR1 is LNHDA and CDR2 is SQIVND. Its CDR3 holds 14 amino acids, cysteine through phenylalanine. Only the CDR3 DNA stays, 42 bases, in frame from base 1. A distance of 12 bases separates the germline ends of V and J, which lose 4 bases and 3 bases respectively. Results and caveats for the whole study, not just this receptor: The amount of clinical and demographic metadata varied by source and participant and was provided uncurated.

At one collaborating source in Seattle, patients were enrolled during active infection and were followed longitudinally through the course of disease. Each collaborating institution followed its own protocols to collect whole blood in K2EDTA tubes. For TCRbeta analysis, collaborators shipped samples in one of three forms: frozen whole blood, isolated PBMCs, or DNA extracted from either of those sample types. Recombination connected TRBV19 to TRBJ2-5, with TRBD1 tentatively as D gene (6 bases match). This TCR was recovered from a woman aged 25-40 years with COVID-19, enrolled during active disease. Sequenced material: peripheral blood. The nucleotide sequence reads as follows: TGTGCCAGTAGTACCATACAGGGCGAAGAGACCCAGTACTTC. It translates as CASSTIQGEETQYF.